Included here is one T cell receptor (beta chain) sequence, with context. Its antigen is unidentified. With the 5' RACE reads reprocessed, TCRdb shows one record per CDR3 protein and no DNA. The listing contains around 380,000 distinct CDR3 sequences. The sample belongs to a study of monozygotic twins with inflammatory bowel disease. Study results and limitations: None of the different T cell subtypes could be distinguished from one another.

Germline CDR1 reads ENHRY; CDR2 reads SYGVKD. The CDR3 sequence is 14 residues long. Input material: blood. This TCR was sampled from a human donor with ulcerative colitis or Crohn's disease, or a healthy co-twin of an affected twin (not recorded which). V gene TRBV10-3 combines with J gene TRBJ2-1. CDR3: CAISESLMQREQFF.